This TCR beta chain was sequenced during a study of cytomegalovirus exposure and HLA in healthy donors. Findings and caveats of the study: Cytomegalovirus-associated TCR beta chains were listed, numbering over 150. When presence/absence was analysed, sequencing depth was taken to be roughly uniform across donors.

CDR1 and CDR2 (germline): MNHEY, SVGAGI. The CDR3 runs 14 residues. The germline V and J ends were trimmed by 3 bases and 10 bases, with 13 bases remaining between them. 13 Jbeta primers and 60 Vbeta primers were used for the PCR. Using immunoSEQ multiplex PCR, the repertoire was profiled, and TCRdb retains in-frame clones only, with some absent. The table shows 150,000 to 200,000 clones, with around 80% occurring only once. About this clone itself: The antigen remains undetermined.

Sequencing used PBMCs. The clonotype comes from a woman aged 45-65 years in good health and CMV-seronegative. The chain joins TRBV6-5 to TRBJ1-6; D is ambiguous. CDR3 residues: CASSYSPLVSPLHF. For the CDR3, the DNA is TGTGCCAGCAGTTATTCCCCGCTAGTGTCACCCCTCCACTTT.